Below, one T cell receptor beta chain is given with its context. Original methodology: Amplification of reference gene primers provided the estimated nucleated cell counts. The data were produced by immunoSEQ multiplex PCR, yet TCRdb's version contains in-frame clones alone and is incomplete. V, J and clone size derive from that table, while D and trimming were established from the DNA sequence. This table has some 91,000 clones, roughly 80% appearing once. The record originates from a study of blood T cell repertoires in COVID-19. Background on the study: The United States, Italy and Spain supplied acute and convalescent COVID-19 samples.

V trimming: 4 bases; J trimming: 8 bases; junction bases outside the gene matches: 6. CDR1 and CDR2 from the germline V gene are SGHDT and YYEEEE. The CDR3 runs 14 residues. This sequence joins TRBV5-6 and TRBJ1-4; 9 bases match TRBD1. The sample was peripheral blood. The sequence derives from a human donor in a cohort sampled during active COVID-19. This CDR3 is CASSRGQGGEKLFF. The CDR3 nucleotides are TGTGCCAGCAGCCGGGGACAGGGCGGCGAAAAACTGTTTTTT.